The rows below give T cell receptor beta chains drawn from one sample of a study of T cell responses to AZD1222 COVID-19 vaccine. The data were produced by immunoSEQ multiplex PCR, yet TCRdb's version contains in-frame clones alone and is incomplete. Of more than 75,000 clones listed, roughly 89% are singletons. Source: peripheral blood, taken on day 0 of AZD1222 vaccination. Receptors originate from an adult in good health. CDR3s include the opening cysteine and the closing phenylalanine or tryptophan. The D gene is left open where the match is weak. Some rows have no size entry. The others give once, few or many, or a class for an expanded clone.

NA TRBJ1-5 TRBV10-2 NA TGCGCCAGCAGTGACCGGGTGGCGGGTCAGCCCCAGCATTTT CASSDRVAGQPQHF
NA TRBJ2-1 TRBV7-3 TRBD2 TGTGCCAGCAGCACCCCAGCGGGGAGCTACAATGAGCAGTTCTTC CASSTPAGSYNEQFF
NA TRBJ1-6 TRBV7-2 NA TGTGCCAGCAGCTTAGTGGCAGGGCCTGGTTCACCCCTCCACTTT CASSLVAGPGSPLHF
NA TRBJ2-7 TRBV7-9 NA TGTGCCAGCAGGGGGGAGTACGAGCAGTACTTC CASRGEYEQYF
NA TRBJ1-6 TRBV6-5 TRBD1 TGTGCCAGCAGTTACATGGGACAGTATTCACCCCTCCACTTT CASSYMGQYSPLHF
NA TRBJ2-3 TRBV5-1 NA TGCGCCAGCAGCCAAGGGGTAACTAGCACAGATACGCAGTATTTT CASSQGVTSTDTQYF
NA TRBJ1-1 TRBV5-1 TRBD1 TGCGCCAGCAGCGAACCAGGGGGCACTGAAGCTTTCTTT CASSEPGGTEAFF
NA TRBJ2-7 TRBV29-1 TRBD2 TGCAGCGCCGCCACTAGCGGGAGGGCCTCCGAGCAGTACTTC CSAATSGRASEQYF
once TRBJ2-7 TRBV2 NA TGTGCCAGCAGCAAGGATCAGGACGAGCAGTACTTC CASSKDQDEQYF
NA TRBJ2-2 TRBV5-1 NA TGCGCCAGCGCCGTCGGGCCCTCCGGGGAGCTGTTTTTT CASAVGPSGELFF
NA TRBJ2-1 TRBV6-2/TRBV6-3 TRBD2 TGTGCCAGCAGTTACGGCGGGGGGGCGGGCGAGCAGTTCTTC CASSYGGGAGEQFF
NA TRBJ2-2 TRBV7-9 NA TGTGCCAGCAGCGGGGCGACTCTCCCCGGGGAGCTGTTTTTT CASSGATLPGELFF
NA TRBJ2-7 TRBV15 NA TGTGCCAGCTCCACCCAGAGGGGGAACGCCTACGAGCAGTACTTC CASSTQRGNAYEQYF
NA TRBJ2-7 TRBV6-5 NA TGTGCCAGCAGTTATGCCGGGGTCGAGCAGTACTTC CASSYAGVEQYF
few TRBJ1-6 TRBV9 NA TGTGCCAGCAGCGCCACAGGGATCTCACCCCTCCACTTT CASSATGISPLHF
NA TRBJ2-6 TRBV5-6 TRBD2 TGTGCCAGCAGCTTGGAACTAGCGGCCCCCCATGGGGCCAACGTCCTGACTTTC CASSLELAAPHGANVLTF
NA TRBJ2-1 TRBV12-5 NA TGTGCTAGTGGTTCGCCCACGAGCTACAATGAGCAGTTCTTC CASGSPTSYNEQFF
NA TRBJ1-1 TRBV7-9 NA TGTGCCAGCAGCCGAGACAGTATCTATGAAGCTTTCTTT CASSRDSIYEAFF
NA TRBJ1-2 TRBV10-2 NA TGCGCCAGCAGTGAGTCGACTCCAGGGGATGGGGGCTACACCTTC CASSESTPGDGGYTF
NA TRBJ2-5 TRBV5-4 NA TGTGCCAGCAGCTCAGGGACCAGCCAAGAGACCCAGTACTTC CASSSGTSQETQYF
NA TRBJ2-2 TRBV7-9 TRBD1 TGTGCCAGCAGCTTACGTCCGGGACAGGGTATCACCGGGGAGCTGTTTTTT CASSLRPGQGITGELFF
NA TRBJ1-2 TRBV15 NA TGTGCCACCAGCAGAGATGATACCAGGGAAACCTATGGCTACACCTTC CATSRDDTRETYGYTF
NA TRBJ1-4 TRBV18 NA TGTGCCAGCTCCGCGTCCTACCGGGATGAAAAACTGTTTTTT CASSASYRDEKLFF
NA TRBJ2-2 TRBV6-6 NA TGTGCCAGCAGTTACCCCGGGGCCTCAGCCGGGGAGCTGTTTTTT CASSYPGASAGELFF
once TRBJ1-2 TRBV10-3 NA TGTGCCATCAGTGAGTCTGGAGGGGTAGACTATGGCTACACCTTC CAISESGGVDYGYTF
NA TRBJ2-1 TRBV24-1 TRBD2 TGTGCCACCAGTGTAATGAGGGAGGGCTACGAGAGCAATGAGCAGTTCTTC CATSVMREGYESNEQFF
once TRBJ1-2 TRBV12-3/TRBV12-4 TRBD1 TGTGCCAGCAGAACAGGGGGAGAGTATGGCTACACCTTC CASRTGGEYGYTF
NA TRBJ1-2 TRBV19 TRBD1 TGTGCCAGTAGTATCTCTCTGACAGGGGGTCTTGGCTACACCTTC CASSISLTGGLGYTF
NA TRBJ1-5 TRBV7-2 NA TGTGCCAGCAGCTCGGGACGTAGCAATCAGCCCCAGCATTTT CASSSGRSNQPQHF